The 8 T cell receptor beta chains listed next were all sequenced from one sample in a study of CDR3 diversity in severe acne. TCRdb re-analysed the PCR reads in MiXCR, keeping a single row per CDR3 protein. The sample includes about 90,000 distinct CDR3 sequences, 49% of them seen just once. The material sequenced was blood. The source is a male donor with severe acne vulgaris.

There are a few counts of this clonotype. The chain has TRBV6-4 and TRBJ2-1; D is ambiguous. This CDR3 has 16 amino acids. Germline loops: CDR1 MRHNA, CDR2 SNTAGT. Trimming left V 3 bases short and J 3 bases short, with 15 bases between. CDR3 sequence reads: CASSDLAPGSYNEQFF. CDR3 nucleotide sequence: TGTGCCAGCAGTGATCTTGCTCCCGGAAGCTACAATGAGCAGTTCTTC.

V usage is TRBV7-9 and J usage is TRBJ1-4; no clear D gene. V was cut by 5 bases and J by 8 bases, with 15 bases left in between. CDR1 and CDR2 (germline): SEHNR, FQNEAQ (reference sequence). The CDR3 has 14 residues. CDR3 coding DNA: TGTGCCAGCAGCCCTGAGATGGAAAGAGAAAAACTGTTTTTT. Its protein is CASSPEMEREKLFF.

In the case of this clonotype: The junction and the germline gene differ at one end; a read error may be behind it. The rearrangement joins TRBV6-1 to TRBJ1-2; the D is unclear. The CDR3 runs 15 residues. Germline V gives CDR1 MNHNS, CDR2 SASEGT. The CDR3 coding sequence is TGTGCCAGCAGTGATAGGAGTTCGACCAATTATGGCTACATCTTC. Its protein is CASSDRSSTNYGYIF.

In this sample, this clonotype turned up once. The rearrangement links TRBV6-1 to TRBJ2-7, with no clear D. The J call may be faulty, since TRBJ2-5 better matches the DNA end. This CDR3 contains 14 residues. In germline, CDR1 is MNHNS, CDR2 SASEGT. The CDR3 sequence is CASRFWGSSETQYF. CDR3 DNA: TGTGCCAGCAGATTCTGGGGTAGTTCAGAGACCCAGTACTTC.

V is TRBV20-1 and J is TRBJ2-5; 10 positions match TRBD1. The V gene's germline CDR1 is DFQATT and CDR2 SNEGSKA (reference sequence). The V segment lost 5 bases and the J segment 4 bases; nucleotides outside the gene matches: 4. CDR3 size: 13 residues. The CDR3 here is CSAEGQGGETQYF. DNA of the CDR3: TGCAGTGCTGAAGGACAGGGGGGAGAGACCCAGTACTTC.

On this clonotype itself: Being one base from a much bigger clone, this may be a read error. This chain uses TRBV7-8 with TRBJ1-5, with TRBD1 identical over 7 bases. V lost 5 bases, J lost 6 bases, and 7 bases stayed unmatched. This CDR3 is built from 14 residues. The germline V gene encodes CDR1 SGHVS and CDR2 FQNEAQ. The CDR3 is CASSRGTESQPQHF. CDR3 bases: TGTGCCAGCAGCCGCGGGACAGAGAGTCAGCCCCAGCATTTT.

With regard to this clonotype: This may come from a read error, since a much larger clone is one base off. The CDR3 sequence: CASSLDWYEQLF. CDR3 sequence (DNA): TGTGCCAGCAGCTTAGATTGGTATGAGCAGCTCTTC. The chain combines TRBV7-2 with TRBJ2-1; D gene unclear. The CDR3 spans 12 residues. Germline V gene sequence: CDR1 SGHTA, CDR2 FQGNSA.

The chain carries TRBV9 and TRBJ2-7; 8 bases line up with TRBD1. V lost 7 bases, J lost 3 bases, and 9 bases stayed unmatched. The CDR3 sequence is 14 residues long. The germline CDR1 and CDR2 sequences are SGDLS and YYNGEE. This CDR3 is CASSSGQAFYEQYF. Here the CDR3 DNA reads TGTGCCAGCTCCTCGGGACAGGCGTTCTACGAGCAGTACTTC. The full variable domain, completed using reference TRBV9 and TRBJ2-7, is DSGVTQTPKHLITATGQRVTLRCSPRSGDLSVYWYQQSLDQGLQFLIQYYNGEERAKGNILERFSAQQFPDLHSELNLSSLELGDSALYFCASSSGQAFYEQYFGPGTRLTVT.